Below, one T cell receptor (beta chain) is given with its context. There are 16 residues in the CDR3. Looked up from germline, CDR1 is MGHDK and CDR2 is SYGVNS. Trimming removed 6 bases at V and 4 bases at J, with 21 bases between. Each CDR3 protein gets one entry after TCRdb re-called the PCR reads with MiXCR. The sample yields more than 85,000 distinct CDR3 sequences, approximately 49% seen once. This entry comes from a study of CDR3 diversity in severe acne. The sequence derives from a male donor with severe acne vulgaris. Input material: blood. The rearrangement uses TRBV25-1 and TRBJ1-1, with a possible D match to TRBD1 (5 bases). This CDR3 is CASSPTGTADFTEAFF. The CDR3, as DNA: TGTGCCAGCAGCCCGACCGGGACGGCCGATTTCACTGAAGCTTTCTTT.